The clone carrying this T cell receptor (beta chain) has only a few counts. No antigen is known for it. Trimming took off 1 base at V and 0 bases at J, with 7 bases between the two ends. Looked up from germline, CDR1 is LNHDA and CDR2 is SQIVND (reference sequence). The CDR3 is 15 residues long. These data belong to a study of pediatric ulcerative colitis. Whole-study results and caveats: This repertoire reflects total lymphocytes rather than subpopulations like regulatory T cells. Clonal expansions reduced rectal repertoire diversity in acute severe colitis. No controls had the two rectal clonotypes shared by ulcerative colitis patients.

During colonoscopy, one to two rectal pinch biopsies were collected. Sequencing was performed with immunoSEQ multiplex PCR; in TCRdb, only in-frame clones are kept and a portion is missing. The sample has over 15,000 clones, roughly 69% seen once. The sequenced sample was gut tissue. This chain uses TRBV19 with TRBJ2-1, with no clear D. The TCR was taken from a boy between 10 and 17 years old with moderate ulcerative colitis. The CDR3 DNA sequence: TGTGCCAGTAGTATAGCAAAAGGCTCCTACAATGAGCAGTTCTTC. It specifies CASSIAKGSYNEQFF.